A selection of T cell receptor beta chains follows, all from one sample in a study of T-cell reconstitution after alpha-beta-depleted transplantation in children. TCRdb reanalysed the PCR reads using MiXCR and keeps one entry per CDR3 protein. The sample carries around 200,000 distinct CDR3 sequences, about a tenth recorded once. The starting material was PBMCs, obtained before TCRalphabeta/CD19-depleted stem cell transplant. The receptors derive from a child younger than two with acute myeloid leukemia, due to receive a stem cell transplant. CDR3s include the opening cysteine and the closing phenylalanine or tryptophan. Each record gives: CDR3 length, V gene, D gene, J gene, clone size, CDR3 protein, CDR3 DNA. The D gene is left open where the match is weak. Expanded clones get a size class; other rows say once, few or many, or leave the size out.

14	TRBV29-1	TRBD2	TRBJ2-3	many	CSVGTSGSTDTQYF	TGCAGCGTGGGGACTAGCGGATCCACAGATACGCAGTATTTT
13	TRBV12-3/TRBV12-4	.	TRBJ1-5	many	CASSWGAYQPQHF	TGTGCCAGCAGTTGGGGGGCGTATCAGCCCCAGCATTTT
11	TRBV28	.	TRBJ2-7	many	CASLQDYEQYF	TGTGCCAGCCTACAGGACTACGAGCAGTACTTC
15	TRBV28	.	TRBJ2-7	few	CASRAAPRVRNEQYF	TGTGCCAGCAGAGCGGCCCCGCGAGTCCGAAACGAGCAGTACTTC
14	TRBV20-1	.	TRBJ2-4	.	CSARDVREPRVQYF	TGCAGTGCTAGAGATGTGAGGGAGCCAAGGGTTCAGTACTTC
15	TRBV28	TRBD2	TRBJ2-1	many	CPLTSGGFSYNEQFF	TGTCCCTTGACTAGCGGGGGGTTTTCCTACAATGAGCAGTTCTTC
15	TRBV5-1	.	TRBJ2-3	many	CASSVGLVVTDTQYF	TGCGCCAGCAGCGTAGGGCTCGTCGTCACAGATACGCAGTATTTT
15	TRBV5-1	TRBD1	TRBJ2-1	few	CASSGLDRAYNEQFF	TGCGCCAGCAGCGGGTTGGACAGGGCCTACAATGAGCAGTTCTTC
14	TRBV19	.	TRBJ1-5	few	CASTHRQGNQPQHF	TGTGCCAGTACCCACCGGCAGGGCAATCAGCCCCAGCATTTT
15	TRBV9	.	TRBJ2-2	many	CASSLARGSTGELFF	TGTGCCAGCAGCCTCGCCAGGGGTAGCACCGGGGAGCTGTTTTTT
15	TRBV20-1	TRBD1	TRBJ1-1	many	CSARDWTGGKTEAFF	TGCAGTGCTAGAGATTGGACAGGGGGAAAGACTGAAGCTTTCTTT
16	TRBV19	TRBD2	TRBJ2-2	few	CASKDLAGVNTGELFF	TGTGCCAGTAAAGACCTAGCGGGAGTGAACACCGGGGAGCTGTTTTTT
17	TRBV12-3/TRBV12-4	TRBD2	TRBJ2-1	many	CASSLSGRRPSYNEQFF	TGTGCCAGCAGTCTTAGCGGGAGGCGCCCCTCCTACAATGAGCAGTTCTTC
18	TRBV11-2	.	TRBJ2-4	many	CASSLLGPGDLAKNIQYF	TGTGCCAGCAGCTTACTTGGTCCAGGGGATCTAGCCAAAAACATTCAGTACTTC
14	TRBV19	.	TRBJ2-5	few	CASSMRQGQETQYF	TGTGCCAGTAGTATGCGGCAGGGCCAAGAGACCCAGTACTTC
10	TRBV6-5	.	TRBJ2-7	many	CASTVEQQYF	TGTGCCAGCACGGTCGAACAGCAGTACTTC
17	TRBV28	.	TRBJ1-6	many	CASSKYRDPSPNSPLHF	TGTGCCAGCAGTAAATACCGGGACCCTTCTCCTAATTCACCCCTCCACTTT
15	TRBV20-1	TRBD2	TRBJ2-6	many	CSARIAGAGANVLTF	TGCAGTGCTAGAATCGCGGGAGCTGGGGCCAACGTCCTGACTTTC
14	TRBV12-3/TRBV12-4	.	TRBJ2-2	many	CASSHQGNTGELFF	TGTGCCAGCAGCCACCAGGGGAACACCGGGGAGCTGTTTTTT
13	TRBV5-1	TRBD1	TRBJ1-1	many	CASSWTGGTEAFF	TGCGCCAGCAGCTGGACAGGGGGCACTGAAGCTTTCTTT
16	TRBV6-1	TRBD2	TRBJ2-2	many	CASSEAIGGGSGELFF	TGTGCCAGCAGTGAAGCAATTGGGGGGGGTAGCGGGGAGCTGTTTTTT
12	TRBV12-3/TRBV12-4	.	TRBJ2-7	many	CASSFGGNEQYF	TGTGCCAGCAGTTTCGGAGGGAACGAGCAGTACTTC
14	TRBV28	.	TRBJ2-7	many	CASSSPTRFLEQYF	TGTGCCAGCAGTTCTCCTACTAGGTTTCTTGAGCAGTACTTC
15	TRBV19	TRBD2	TRBJ2-1	.	CASSHSGLAGREQFF	TGTGCCAGTAGTCACTCGGGACTAGCGGGACGGGAGCAGTTCTTC
16	TRBV5-1	.	TRBJ2-6	many	CASSLEGKAGANVLTF	TGCGCCAGCAGCTTGGAGGGAAAGGCTGGGGCCAACGTCCTGACTTTC
14	TRBV7-2	TRBD2	TRBJ2-1	few	CASSLGGRANEQFF	TGTGCCAGCAGCTTAGGCGGGAGGGCCAATGAGCAGTTCTTC
15	TRBV4-3	TRBD2	TRBJ2-1	many	CASSQAASGYNEQFF	TGCGCCAGCAGCCAAGCGGCTAGCGGTTACAATGAGCAGTTCTTC
11	TRBV20-1	.	TRBJ2-7	many	CSAPRGLEQYF	TGCAGTGCCCCGAGAGGGCTCGAGCAGTACTTC
15	TRBV7-2	.	TRBJ1-1	many	CASSLMGGMNTEAFF	TGTGCCAGCAGCCTAATGGGCGGGATGAACACTGAAGCTTTCTTT
15	TRBV19	TRBD1	TRBJ1-1	.	CASSSYRQGPAEAFF	TGTGCCAGTAGTAGCTACCGACAGGGCCCGGCGGAAGCTTTCTTT
18	TRBV5-1	TRBD1	TRBJ2-3	few	CASSPRGQDLWGTDTQYF	TGCGCCAGCAGCCCAAGGGGACAGGATCTTTGGGGCACAGATACGCAGTATTTT
12	TRBV7-9	.	TRBJ2-2	.	CASSRLSGELFF	TGTGCCAGCAGCCGTCTCTCCGGGGAGCTGTTTTTT
16	TRBV28	.	TRBJ1-3	.	CASSPLTYWGGNTIYF	TGTGCCAGCAGTCCGCTAACTTATTGGGGCGGAAACACCATATATTTT
17	TRBV5-1	TRBD1	TRBJ2-1	many	CASSLGTGGRGYNEQFF	TGCGCCAGCAGCTTGGGGACAGGGGGGAGAGGTTACAATGAGCAGTTCTTC
15	TRBV18	.	TRBJ2-7	many	CASSPLQGADYEQYF	TGTGCCAGCTCACCACTTCAAGGGGCTGATTACGAGCAGTACTTC
15	TRBV5-1	TRBD2	TRBJ2-2	many	CASRPGASGTGELFF	TGCGCCAGCAGACCCGGCGCTAGCGGGACCGGGGAGCTGTTTTTT
13	TRBV27	.	TRBJ2-1	many	CASGKLNYNEQFF	TGTGCCAGCGGTAAACTAAATTACAATGAGCAGTTCTTC
16	TRBV5-1	TRBD1	TRBJ1-3	many	CASSKGQGVTGNTIYF	TGCGCCAGCAGCAAGGGACAGGGGGTAACTGGAAACACCATATATTTT
13	TRBV19	TRBD1	TRBJ1-1	few	CASSTSQGAKAFF	TGTGCCAGTAGTACTTCACAGGGGGCCAAAGCTTTCTTT
13	TRBV20-1	.	TRBJ1-1	many	CSAQQQLNTEAFF	TGCAGTGCTCAACAACAGCTGAACACTGAAGCTTTCTTT
15	TRBV5-1	.	TRBJ1-3	many	CASSFDGGTGNTIYF	TGCGCCAGCAGCTTCGACGGTGGAACTGGAAACACCATATATTTT
13	TRBV11-2	.	TRBJ2-7	.	CASSLGEFYEQYF	TGTGCCAGCAGCTTGGGAGAATTCTACGAGCAGTACTTC
15	TRBV5-6	.	TRBJ2-7	few	CASSLGRLGLDEQYF	TGTGCCAGCAGCCTGGGGAGGCTAGGACTGGACGAGCAGTACTTC
16	TRBV9	TRBD2	TRBJ2-1	many	CASSVTSGLTNNEQFF	TGTGCCAGCAGCGTCACTAGCGGTCTGACGAACAATGAGCAGTTCTTC
14	TRBV5-1	.	TRBJ1-1	many	CASSSTGENTEAFF	TGCGCCAGCAGCTCGACGGGCGAGAACACTGAAGCTTTCTTT
15	TRBV2	TRBD2	TRBJ2-1	many	CASSGRTRGYNEQFF	TGTGCCAGCAGCGGCCGGACTAGGGGATACAATGAGCAGTTCTTC
12	TRBV12-3/TRBV12-4	.	TRBJ2-5	many	CASAAYQETQYF	TGTGCCAGCGCCGCGTACCAAGAGACCCAGTACTTC
14	TRBV10-2	TRBD1	TRBJ2-7	many	CASRTGGGGYEQYF	TGCGCCAGCAGGACAGGGGGAGGCGGCTACGAGCAGTACTTC
15	TRBV15	.	TRBJ2-7	few	CATSRGRLTLNEQYF	TGTGCCACCAGCAGAGGCCGTCTAACCTTAAACGAGCAGTACTTC
17	TRBV6-5	.	TRBJ2-4	many	CASSYSKGGGAKNIQYF	TGTGCCAGCAGTTACTCAAAAGGGGGGGGGGCCAAAAACATTCAGTACTTC
13	TRBV10-3	TRBD1	TRBJ1-2	many	CATESDRVGGYTF	TGTGCCACTGAATCGGACAGGGTGGGTGGCTACACCTTC
13	TRBV12-3/TRBV12-4	.	TRBJ1-5	many	CASSVGLEQPQHF	TGTGCCAGCAGTGTGGGCCTCGAACAGCCCCAGCATTTT
13	TRBV30	.	TRBJ2-5	few	CAWSVLFKETQYF	TGTGCCTGGAGTGTACTGTTTAAAGAGACCCAGTACTTC
17	TRBV21-1	.	TRBJ2-4	.	CASSKGGVETAKNIQYF	TGTGCCAGCAGCAAAGGTGGCGTTGAGACAGCCAAAAACATTCAGTACTTC